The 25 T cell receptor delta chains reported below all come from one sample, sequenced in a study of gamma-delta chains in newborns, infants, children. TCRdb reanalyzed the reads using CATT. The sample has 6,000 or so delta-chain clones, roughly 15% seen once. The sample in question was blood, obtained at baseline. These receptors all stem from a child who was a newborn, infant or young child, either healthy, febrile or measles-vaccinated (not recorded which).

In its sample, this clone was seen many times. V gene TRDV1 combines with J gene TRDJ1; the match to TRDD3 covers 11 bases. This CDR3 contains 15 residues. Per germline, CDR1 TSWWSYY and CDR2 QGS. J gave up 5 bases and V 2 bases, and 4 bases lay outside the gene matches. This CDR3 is CALGECGGYGDKLIF. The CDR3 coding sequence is TGTGCTCTTGGGGAATGTGGGGGATACGGGGATAAACTCATCTTT.

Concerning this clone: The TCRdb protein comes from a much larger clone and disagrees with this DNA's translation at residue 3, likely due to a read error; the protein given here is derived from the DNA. This CDR3 reads CAHRPSYWGITDKLIF. The CDR3 DNA reads as TGTGCCCATAGGCCTTCCTACTGGGGGATCACCGATAAACTCATCTTT. This rearrangement joins TRDV3 to TRDJ1; TRDD3 is a possible D gene (10 bases). The CDR3 totals 16 residues. V was clipped by 5 bases and J by 1 base, with 23 bases between them. The V gene's germline CDR1 is TVYSNPD and CDR2 GDNSRS (reference sequence).

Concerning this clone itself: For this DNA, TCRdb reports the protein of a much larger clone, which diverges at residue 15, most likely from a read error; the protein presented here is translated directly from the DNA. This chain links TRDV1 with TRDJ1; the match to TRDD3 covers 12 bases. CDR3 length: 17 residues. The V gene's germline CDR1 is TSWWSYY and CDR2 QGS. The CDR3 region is CALGDPSWGIRWGKPIF. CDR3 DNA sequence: TGTGCTCTTGGGGACCCTAGCTGGGGGATACGGTGGGGTAAACCCATCTTT.

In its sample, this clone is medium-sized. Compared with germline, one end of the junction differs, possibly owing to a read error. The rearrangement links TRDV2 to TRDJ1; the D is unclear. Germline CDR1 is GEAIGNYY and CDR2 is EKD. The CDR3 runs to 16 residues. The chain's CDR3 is CACEGVISKGTDKLTF. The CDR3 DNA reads TGTGCCTGTGAAGGGGTTATCTCCAAAGGCACCGATAAACTCACCTTT.

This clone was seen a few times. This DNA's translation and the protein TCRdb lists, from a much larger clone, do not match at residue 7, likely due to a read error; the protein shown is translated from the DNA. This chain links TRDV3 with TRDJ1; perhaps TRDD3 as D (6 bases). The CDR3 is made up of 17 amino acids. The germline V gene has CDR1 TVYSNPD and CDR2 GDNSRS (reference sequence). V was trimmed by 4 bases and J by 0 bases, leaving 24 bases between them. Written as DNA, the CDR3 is TGTGCCTGCACCCTGGGGTGCTGGGGAACTTACACCGATAAACTCATCTTT. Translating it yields CACTLGCWGTYTDKLIF.

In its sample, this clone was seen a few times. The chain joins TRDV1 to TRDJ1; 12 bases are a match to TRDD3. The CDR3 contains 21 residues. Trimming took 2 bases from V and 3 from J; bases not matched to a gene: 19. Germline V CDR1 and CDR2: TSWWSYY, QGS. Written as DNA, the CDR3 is TGTGCTCTTGGGGAATTTAGCACAGCCCAGAGTACTGGGGGATACCCCGATAAACTCATCTTT. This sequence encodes CALGEFSTAQSTGGYPDKLIF.

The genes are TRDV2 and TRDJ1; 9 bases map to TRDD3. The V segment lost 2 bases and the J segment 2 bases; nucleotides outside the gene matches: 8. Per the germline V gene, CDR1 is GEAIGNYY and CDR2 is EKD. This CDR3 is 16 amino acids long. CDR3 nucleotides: TGTGCCTGTGACAGCTTGGGGGATATAAGAACCGATAAACTCATCTTT. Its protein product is CACDSLGDIRTDKLIF.

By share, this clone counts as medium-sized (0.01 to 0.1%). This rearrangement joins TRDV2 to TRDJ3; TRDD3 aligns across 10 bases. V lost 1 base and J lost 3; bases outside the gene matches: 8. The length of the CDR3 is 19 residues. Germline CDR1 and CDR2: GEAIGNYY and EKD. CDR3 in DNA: TGTGCCTGTGACACAGTGGGGGATACTGGAGGCTGGGACACCCGACAGATGTTTTTC. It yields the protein CACDTVGDTGGWDTRQMFF.

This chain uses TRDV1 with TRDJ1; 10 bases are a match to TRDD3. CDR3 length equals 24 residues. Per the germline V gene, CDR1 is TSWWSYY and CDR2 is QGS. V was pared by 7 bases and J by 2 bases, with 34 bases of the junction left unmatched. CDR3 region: CALEPNREFLEPTGGSTRTDKLIF. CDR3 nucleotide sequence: TGTGCTCTTGAGCCGAACAGGGAATTCCTAGAACCTACTGGGGGATCGACCCGAACCGATAAACTCATCTTT.

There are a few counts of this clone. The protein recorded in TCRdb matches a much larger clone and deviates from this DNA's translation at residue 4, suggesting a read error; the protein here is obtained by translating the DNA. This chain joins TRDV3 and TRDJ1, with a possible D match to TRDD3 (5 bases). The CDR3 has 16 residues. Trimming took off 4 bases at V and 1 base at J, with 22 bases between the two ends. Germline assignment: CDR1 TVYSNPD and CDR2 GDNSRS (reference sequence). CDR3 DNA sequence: TGTGCCTGGATTCCCCTTTTACTGGCACCCACCGATAAACTCATCTTT. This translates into CAWIPLLLAPTDKLIF.

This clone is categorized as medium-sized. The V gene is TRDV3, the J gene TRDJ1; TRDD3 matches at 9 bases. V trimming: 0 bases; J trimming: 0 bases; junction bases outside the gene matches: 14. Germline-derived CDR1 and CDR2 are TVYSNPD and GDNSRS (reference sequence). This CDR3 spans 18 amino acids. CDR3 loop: CAFRGGYWGTEYTDKLIF. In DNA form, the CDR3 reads TGTGCCTTTAGGGGCGGCTACTGGGGGACCGAGTACACCGATAAACTCATCTTT.

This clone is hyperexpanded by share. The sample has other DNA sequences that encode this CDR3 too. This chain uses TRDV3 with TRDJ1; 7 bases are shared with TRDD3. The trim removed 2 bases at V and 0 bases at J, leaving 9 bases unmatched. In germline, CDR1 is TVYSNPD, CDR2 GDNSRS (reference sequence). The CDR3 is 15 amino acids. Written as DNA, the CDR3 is TGTGCCTTTGAAGGGGGGATTCCTCACACCGATAAACTCATCTTT. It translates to CAFEGGIPHTDKLIF.

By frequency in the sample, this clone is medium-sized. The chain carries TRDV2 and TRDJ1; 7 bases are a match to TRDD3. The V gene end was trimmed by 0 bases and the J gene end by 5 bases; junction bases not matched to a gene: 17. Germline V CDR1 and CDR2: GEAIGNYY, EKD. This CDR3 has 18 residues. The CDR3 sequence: CACDTPGQLPLGTDKLIF. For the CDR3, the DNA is TGTGCCTGTGACACCCCAGGTCAACTTCCACTGGGGACGGATAAACTCATCTTT.

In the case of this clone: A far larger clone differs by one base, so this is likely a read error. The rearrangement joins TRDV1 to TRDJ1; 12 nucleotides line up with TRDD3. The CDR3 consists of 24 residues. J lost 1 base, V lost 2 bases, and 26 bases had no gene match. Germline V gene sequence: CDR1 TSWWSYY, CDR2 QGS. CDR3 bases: TGTGCTCTTGGGGAATGGCCTTCCTACGCGCATGCTGGGGGATACGCCGTGTGCACCGATAAACTCATCTTT. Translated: CALGEWPSYAHAGGYAVCTDKLIF.

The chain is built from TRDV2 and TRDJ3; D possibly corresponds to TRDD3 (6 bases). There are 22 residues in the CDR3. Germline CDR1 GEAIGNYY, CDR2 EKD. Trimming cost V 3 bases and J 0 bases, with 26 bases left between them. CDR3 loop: CACDRSDRLGSRSSWDTRQMFF. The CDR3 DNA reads TGTGCCTGTGACCGCTCCGACCGGCTGGGGTCACGGAGCTCCTGGGACACCCGACAGATGTTTTTC.

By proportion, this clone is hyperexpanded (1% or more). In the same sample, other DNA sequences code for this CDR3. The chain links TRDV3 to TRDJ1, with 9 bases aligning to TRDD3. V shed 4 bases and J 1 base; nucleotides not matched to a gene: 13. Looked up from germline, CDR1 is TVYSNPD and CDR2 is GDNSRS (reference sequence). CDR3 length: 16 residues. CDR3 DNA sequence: TGTGCCTGCCGAGGGGGATACTGGATGATCACCGATAAACTCATCTTT. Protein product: CACRGGYWMITDKLIF.

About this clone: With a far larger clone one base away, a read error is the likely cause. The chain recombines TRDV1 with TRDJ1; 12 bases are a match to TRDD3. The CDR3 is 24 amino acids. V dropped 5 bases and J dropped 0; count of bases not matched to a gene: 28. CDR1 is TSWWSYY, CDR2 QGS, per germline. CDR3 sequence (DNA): TGTGCTCTTGGGAGATCTTCCTACCCCGCTACTGGGGGATACCACGCCATTAACACCGATAAACTCATCTTT. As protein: CALGRSSYPATGGYHAINTDKLIF.

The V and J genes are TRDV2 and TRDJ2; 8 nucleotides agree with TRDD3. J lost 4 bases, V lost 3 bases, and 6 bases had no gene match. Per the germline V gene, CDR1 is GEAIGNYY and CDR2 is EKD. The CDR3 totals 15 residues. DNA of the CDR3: TGTGCCTGTGACCTACTGGGGGGTCCGACAGCACAACTCTTCTTT. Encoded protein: CACDLLGGPTAQLFF.

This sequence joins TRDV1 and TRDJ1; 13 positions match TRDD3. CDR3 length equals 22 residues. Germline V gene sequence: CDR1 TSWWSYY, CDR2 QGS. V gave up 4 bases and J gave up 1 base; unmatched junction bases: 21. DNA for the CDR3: TGTGCTCTTGGGGGATCTTCCTACCCCGCTACTGGGGGATACGAGGTCACCGATAAACTCATCTTT. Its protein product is CALGGSSYPATGGYEVTDKLIF.

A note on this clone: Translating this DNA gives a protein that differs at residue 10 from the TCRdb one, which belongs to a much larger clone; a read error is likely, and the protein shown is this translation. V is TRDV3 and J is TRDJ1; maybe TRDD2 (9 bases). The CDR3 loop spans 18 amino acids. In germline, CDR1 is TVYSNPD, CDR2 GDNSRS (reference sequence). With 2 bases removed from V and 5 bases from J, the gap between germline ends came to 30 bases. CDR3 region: CAFRPSYWGVPRGDKLIF. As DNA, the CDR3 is TGTGCCTTTCGGCCTTCCTACTGGGGGGTACCCAGAGGGGATAAACTCATCTTT. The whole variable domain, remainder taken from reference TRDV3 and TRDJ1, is CDKVTQSSPDQTVASGSEVVLLCTYDTVYSNPDLFWYRIRPDYSFQFVFYGDNSRSEGADFTQGRFSVKHILTQKAFHLVISPVRTEDSATYYCAFRPSYWGVPRGDKLIFGKGTRVTVEP.

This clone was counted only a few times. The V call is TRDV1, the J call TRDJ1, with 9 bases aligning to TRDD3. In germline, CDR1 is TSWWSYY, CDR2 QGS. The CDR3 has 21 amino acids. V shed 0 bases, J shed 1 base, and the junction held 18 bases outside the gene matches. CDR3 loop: CALGELRAYDYWGTTTDKLIF. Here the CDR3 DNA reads TGTGCTCTTGGGGAACTCAGGGCCTACGACTACTGGGGGACGACCACCGATAAACTCATCTTT.

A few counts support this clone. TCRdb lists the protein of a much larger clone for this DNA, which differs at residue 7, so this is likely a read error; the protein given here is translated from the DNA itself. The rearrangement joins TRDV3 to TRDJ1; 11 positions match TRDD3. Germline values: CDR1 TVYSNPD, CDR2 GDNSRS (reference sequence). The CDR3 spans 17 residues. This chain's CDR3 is CAQRNGHWGISPDKLIF. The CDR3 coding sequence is TGTGCTCAACGCAACGGGCACTGGGGGATAAGCCCCGATAAACTCATCTTT. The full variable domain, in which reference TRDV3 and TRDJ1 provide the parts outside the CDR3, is CDKVTQSSPDQTVASGSEVVLLCTYDTVYSNPDLFWYRIRPDYSFQFVFYGDNSRSEGADFTQGRFSVKHILTQKAFHLVISPVRTEDSATYYCAQRNGHWGISPDKLIFGKGTRVTVEP.

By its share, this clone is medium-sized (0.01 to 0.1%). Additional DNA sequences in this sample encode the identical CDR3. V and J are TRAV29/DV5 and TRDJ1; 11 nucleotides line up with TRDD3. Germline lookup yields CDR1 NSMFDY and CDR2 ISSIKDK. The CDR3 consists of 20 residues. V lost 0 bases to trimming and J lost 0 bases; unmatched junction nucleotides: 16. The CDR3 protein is CAASASIQVGDTRDTDKLIF. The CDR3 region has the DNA TGTGCAGCAAGCGCGAGCATTCAGGTGGGGGATACGCGGGACACCGATAAACTCATCTTT.

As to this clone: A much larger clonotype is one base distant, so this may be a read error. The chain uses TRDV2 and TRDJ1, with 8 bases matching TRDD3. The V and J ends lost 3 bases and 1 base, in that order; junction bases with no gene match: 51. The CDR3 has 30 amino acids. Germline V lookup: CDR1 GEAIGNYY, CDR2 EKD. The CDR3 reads CACDAKNAIAFGGPLLLLGVIGSGTDKLIF. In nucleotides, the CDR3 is TGTGCCTGTGACGCCAAAAACGCCATCGCTTTCGGGGGTCCTTTACTCTTACTGGGGGTAATCGGATCCGGCACCGATAAACTCATCTTT.

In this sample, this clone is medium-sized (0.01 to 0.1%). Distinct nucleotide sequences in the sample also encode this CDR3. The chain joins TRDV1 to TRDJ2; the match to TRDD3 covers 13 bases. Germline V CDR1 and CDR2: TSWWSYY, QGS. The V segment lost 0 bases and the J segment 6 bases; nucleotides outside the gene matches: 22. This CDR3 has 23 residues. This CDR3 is CALGELYPYGSYWGIRMAAQLFF. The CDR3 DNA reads TGTGCTCTTGGGGAACTATACCCCTACGGGTCGTACTGGGGGATACGCATGGCAGCACAACTCTTCTTT.